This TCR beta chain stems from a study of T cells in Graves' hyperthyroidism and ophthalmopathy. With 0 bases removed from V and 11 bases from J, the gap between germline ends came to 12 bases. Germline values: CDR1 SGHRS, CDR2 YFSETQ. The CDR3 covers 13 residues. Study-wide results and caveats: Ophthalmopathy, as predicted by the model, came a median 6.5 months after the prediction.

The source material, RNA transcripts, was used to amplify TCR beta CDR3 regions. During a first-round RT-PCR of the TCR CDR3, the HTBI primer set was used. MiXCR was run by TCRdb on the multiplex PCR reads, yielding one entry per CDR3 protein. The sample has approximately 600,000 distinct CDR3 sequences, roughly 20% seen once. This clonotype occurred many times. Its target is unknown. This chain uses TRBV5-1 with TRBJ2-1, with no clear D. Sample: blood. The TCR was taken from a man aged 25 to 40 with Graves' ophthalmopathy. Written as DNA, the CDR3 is TGCGCCAGCAGCTTGGCCACAGCGACCCAGCAGTTCTTC. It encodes CASSLATATQQFF.